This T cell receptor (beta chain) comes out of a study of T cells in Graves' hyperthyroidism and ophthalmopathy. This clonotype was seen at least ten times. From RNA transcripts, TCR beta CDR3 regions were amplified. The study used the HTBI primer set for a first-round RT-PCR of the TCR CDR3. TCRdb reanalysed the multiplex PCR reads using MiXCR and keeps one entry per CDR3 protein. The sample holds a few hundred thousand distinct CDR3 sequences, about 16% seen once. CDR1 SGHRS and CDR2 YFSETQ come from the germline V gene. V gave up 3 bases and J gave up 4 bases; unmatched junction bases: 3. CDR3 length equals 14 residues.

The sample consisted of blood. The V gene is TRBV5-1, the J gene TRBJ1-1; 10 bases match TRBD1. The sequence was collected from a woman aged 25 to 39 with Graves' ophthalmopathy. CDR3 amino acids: CASSWDRGGTEAFF. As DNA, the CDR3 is TGCGCCAGCAGCTGGGACAGGGGAGGCACTGAAGCTTTCTTT. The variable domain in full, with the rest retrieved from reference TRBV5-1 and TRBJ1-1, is KAGVTQTPRYLIKTRGQQVTLSCSPISGHRSVSWYQQTPGQGLQFLFEYFSETQRNKGNFPGRFSGRQFSNSRSEMNVSTLELGDSALYLCASSWDRGGTEAFFGQGTRLTVV.